Listed below are T cell receptor beta chains from one sample, sequenced in a study of blood T cell repertoires in COVID-19. Repertoires were generated with immunoSEQ multiplex PCR, while TCRdb's copy carries only in-frame clones and drops some. The sample has about 390,000 clones, more than 75% seen once. The sample was PBMCs or T cells enriched from blood (not recorded which). The receptor source for this set is a woman aged 50 to 65 who had recovered from COVID-19. Both conserved end residues are part of each CDR3. The size entry is marked missing in some rows and otherwise reads once, few, many or a size class.

V gene,CDR3 length,clone size,CDR3 protein
TRBV28,15,NA,CASSLPQGGKYGYTF
TRBV2,14,NA,CASSEGREMDGYTF
TRBV27,14,NA,CASSSQTSGDTQYF
TRBV9,14,NA,CASSARTGVPEQYF
TRBV3-1/TRBV3-2,17,NA,CASSQDPGQGANYGYTF
TRBV18,15,NA,CASSTTMEGDTEAFF
TRBV27,19,once,CASTMIPPQGTDSGNTIYF
TRBV5-1,15,NA,CASNQRGSSYNEQFF
TRBV5-1,13,NA,CASSFSGENIQYF
TRBV19,12,NA,CAGMTGDYGYTF
TRBV9,15,NA,CASSVEGLSGNTIYF